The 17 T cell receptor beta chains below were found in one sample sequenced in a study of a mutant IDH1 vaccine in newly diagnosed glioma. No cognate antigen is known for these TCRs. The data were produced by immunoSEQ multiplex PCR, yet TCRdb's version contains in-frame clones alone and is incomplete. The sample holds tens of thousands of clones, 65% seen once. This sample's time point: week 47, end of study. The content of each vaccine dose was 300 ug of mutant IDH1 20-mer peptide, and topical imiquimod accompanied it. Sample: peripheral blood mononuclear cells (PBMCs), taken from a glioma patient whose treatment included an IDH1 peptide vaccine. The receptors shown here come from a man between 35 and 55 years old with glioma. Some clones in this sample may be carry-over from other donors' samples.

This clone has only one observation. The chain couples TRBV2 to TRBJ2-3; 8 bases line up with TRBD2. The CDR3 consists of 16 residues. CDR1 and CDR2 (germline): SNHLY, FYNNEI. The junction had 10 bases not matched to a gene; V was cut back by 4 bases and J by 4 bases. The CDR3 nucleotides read TGTGCCAGCAGTGTCGGGAGGGGATCACTGTCAGATACGCAGTATTTT. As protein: CASSVGRGSLSDTQYF.

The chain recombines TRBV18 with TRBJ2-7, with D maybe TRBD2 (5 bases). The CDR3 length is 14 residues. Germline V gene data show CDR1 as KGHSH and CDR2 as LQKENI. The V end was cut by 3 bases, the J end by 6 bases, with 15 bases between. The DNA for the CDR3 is TGTGCCAGCTCACCTCCCAGAGGGCACGGCGAGCAGTACTTC. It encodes CASSPPRGHGEQYF.

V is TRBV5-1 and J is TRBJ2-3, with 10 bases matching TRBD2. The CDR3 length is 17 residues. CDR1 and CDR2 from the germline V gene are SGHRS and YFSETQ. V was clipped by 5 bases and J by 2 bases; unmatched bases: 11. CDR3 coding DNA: TGCGCCAGCAGACAGCGGGGGGGTGAAAAGGTCACAGATACGCAGTATTTT. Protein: CASRQRGGEKVTDTQYF.

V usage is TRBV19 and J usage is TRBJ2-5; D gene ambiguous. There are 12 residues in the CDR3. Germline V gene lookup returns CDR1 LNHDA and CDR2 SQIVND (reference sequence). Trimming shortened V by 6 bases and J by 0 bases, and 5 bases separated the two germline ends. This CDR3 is CASSLDQETQYF. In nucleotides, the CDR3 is TGTGCCAGTAGCCTTGACCAAGAGACCCAGTACTTC.

CDR3 sequence reads: CASMGYGYTF. CDR3 nucleotide sequence: TGTGCCAGTATGGGCTATGGCTACACCTTC. This sequence joins TRBV19 and TRBJ1-2, with D unresolved. The CDR3 has 10 amino acids. Germline assignment: CDR1 LNHDA and CDR2 SQIVND (reference sequence). Deletions cut 7 bases from V and 4 bases from J, with 4 bases between.

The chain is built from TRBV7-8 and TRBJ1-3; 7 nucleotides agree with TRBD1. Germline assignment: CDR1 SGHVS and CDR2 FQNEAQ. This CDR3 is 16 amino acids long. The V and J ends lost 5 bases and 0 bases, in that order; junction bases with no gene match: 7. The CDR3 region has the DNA TGTGCCAGCAGCCCGTGGACAGGCCTCTCTGGAAACACCATATATTTT. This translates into CASSPWTGLSGNTIYF.

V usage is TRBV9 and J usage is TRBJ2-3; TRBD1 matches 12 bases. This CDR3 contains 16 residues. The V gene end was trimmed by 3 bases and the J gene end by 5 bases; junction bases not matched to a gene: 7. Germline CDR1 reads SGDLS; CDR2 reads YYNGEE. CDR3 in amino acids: CASSERDRGHGDTQYF. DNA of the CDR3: TGTGCCAGCAGCGAGAGGGACAGGGGGCATGGAGATACGCAGTATTTT. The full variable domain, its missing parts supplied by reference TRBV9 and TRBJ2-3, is DSGVTQTPKHLITATGQRVTLRCSPRSGDLSVYWYQQSLDQGLQFLIQYYNGEERAKGNILERFSAQQFPDLHSELNLSSLELGDSALYFCASSERDRGHGDTQYFGPGTRLTVL.

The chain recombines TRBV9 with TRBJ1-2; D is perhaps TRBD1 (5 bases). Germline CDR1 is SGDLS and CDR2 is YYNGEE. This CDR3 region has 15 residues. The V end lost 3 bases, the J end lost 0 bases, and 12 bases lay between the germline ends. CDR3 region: CASSGTGTSNYGYTF. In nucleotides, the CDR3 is TGTGCCAGCAGCGGTACAGGCACTTCTAACTATGGCTACACCTTC.

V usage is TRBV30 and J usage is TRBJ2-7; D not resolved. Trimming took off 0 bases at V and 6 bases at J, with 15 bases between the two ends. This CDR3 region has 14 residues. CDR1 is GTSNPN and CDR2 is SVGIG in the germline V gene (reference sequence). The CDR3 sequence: CAWSVKGTYVEQYF. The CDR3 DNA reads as TGTGCCTGGAGTGTCAAGGGAACGTACGTCGAGCAGTACTTC.

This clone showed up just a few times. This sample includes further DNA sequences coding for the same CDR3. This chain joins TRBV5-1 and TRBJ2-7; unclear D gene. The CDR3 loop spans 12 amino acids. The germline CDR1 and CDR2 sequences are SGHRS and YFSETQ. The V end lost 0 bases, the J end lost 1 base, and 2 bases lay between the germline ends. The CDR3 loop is CASSLESYEQYF. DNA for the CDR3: TGCGCCAGCAGCTTGGAATCCTACGAGCAGTACTTC.

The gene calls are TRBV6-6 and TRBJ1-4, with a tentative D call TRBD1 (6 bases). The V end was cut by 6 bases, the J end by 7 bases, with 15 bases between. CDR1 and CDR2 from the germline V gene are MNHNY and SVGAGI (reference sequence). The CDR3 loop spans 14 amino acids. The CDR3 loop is CASRPPGAGEKLFF. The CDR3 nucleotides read TGTGCCAGCAGACCCCCGGGGGCGGGTGAAAAACTGTTTTTT.

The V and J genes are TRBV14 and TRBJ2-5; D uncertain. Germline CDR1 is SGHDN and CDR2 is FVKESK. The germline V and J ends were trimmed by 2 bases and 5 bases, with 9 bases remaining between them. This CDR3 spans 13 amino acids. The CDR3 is CASSQNPGETQYF. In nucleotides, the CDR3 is TGTGCCAGCAGCCAAAACCCCGGTGAGACCCAGTACTTC.

As DNA, the CDR3 is TGCAGCGTTGACAGGGCAAATGGCTACACCTTC. Amino acids: CSVDRANGYTF. The gene calls are TRBV29-1 and TRBJ1-2; maybe TRBD1 (5 bases). Germline assignment: CDR1 SQVTM and CDR2 ANQGSEA. The germline V and J ends were trimmed by 3 bases and 6 bases, with 8 bases remaining between them. The length of the CDR3 is 11 residues.

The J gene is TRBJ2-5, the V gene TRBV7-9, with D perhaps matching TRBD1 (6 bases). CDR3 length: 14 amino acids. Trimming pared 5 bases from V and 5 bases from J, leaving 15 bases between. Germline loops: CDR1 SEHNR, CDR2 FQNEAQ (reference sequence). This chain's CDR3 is CASSQAGALETQYF. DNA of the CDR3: TGTGCCAGCAGCCAGGCAGGGGCTTTGGAGACCCAGTACTTC.

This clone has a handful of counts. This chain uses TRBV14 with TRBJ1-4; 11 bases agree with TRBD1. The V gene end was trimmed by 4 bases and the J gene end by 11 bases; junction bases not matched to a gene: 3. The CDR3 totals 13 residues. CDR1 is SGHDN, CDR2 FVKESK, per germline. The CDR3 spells CASSPRTGGKLFF. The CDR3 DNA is TGTGCCAGCAGCCCTCGGACAGGGGGCAAACTGTTTTTT.

CDR3 sequence reads: CASSLNEGGYTF. CDR3 nucleotide sequence: TGTGCCAGCAGCTTAAACGAAGGTGGCTACACCTTC. This chain links TRBV5-4 with TRBJ1-2; the D is unclear. CDR1 and CDR2 (germline): SGHNT, YYREEE (reference sequence). The CDR3 is 12 residues long. Trimming pared 2 bases from V and 7 bases from J, leaving 9 bases between.

As DNA, the CDR3 is TGTGCCAGCAGTTACGGGGGACAGACTAATTCACCCCTCCACTTT. Protein product: CASSYGGQTNSPLHF. The chain combines TRBV6-5 with TRBJ1-6, with 7 bases matching TRBD1. The CDR3 has 15 residues. Germline CDR1 and CDR2: MNHEY and SVGAGI. V shed 2 bases, J shed 6 bases, and the junction held 4 bases outside the gene matches.